The T cell receptor beta chain described here comes from a study of T cells in Graves' hyperthyroidism and ophthalmopathy. Overall study: Peripheral blood was taken when the disease was first diagnosed, before any treatment began. Study-level findings and limits: Among clonotypes expanded in thyroid above 0.001, most were also found in blood. Ophthalmopathy onset followed model prediction by a median around 6.9 months.

Concerning this clonotype itself: The target antigen is unknown.

The PBMCs studied were ones that came from around 10 ml fresh peripheral blood. Amplified TCR beta CDR3 regions derived from RNA transcripts. Carried out on the TCR CDR3, a first-round RT-PCR used the HTBI primer set. TCRdb re-called the multiplex PCR reads through MiXCR, storing one row per CDR3 protein. The sample shows 500,000 to 650,000 distinct CDR3 sequences, 15% to 20% of them seen only once. The V and J ends lost 3 bases and 4 bases respectively, with 16 bases between them. The CDR3 contains 16 residues. Sequenced: blood. V gene TRBV12-3 or TRBV12-4 combines with J gene TRBJ1-5, with a weak D call TRBD1 (5 bases). The receptor's source is a man aged 35 to 55 with Graves' ophthalmopathy. The CDR3 DNA sequence: TGTGCCAGCAGTTTGGGGAGACAGAGCCGTAATCAGCCCCAGCATTTT. This encodes CASSLGRQSRNQPQHF.